What follows is one TCR beta chain and its context. No antigen is known for it. This entry belongs to a study of Ad26.COV2.S vaccination and SARS-CoV-2 variants. Study details: Participant was drawn from the COV1001 Ad26.COV2.S trial arm.

The sample's treatment: around 19 received Ad26.COV2.S at low or high dose, single or two shots; roughly five received placebo; per-sample allocation not given. After the first vaccine or placebo injection, samples were drawn on day 63. Generated by immunoSEQ multiplex PCR, the TCRdb table keeps only in-frame clones and is missing some. This sample carries around 500,000 clones, 89% of them seen once, and the ten largest clones take about 1.5%. Notes on the study in general: Marked by substantial breadth, spike-specific CD8+ and CD4+ T cell responses were reportedly seen after vaccination. Spike-specific TCR breadth ran higher among vaccine recipients than placebo recipients. TCR breadth and depth analyses may have underestimated total T cell responses.

This TCR was recovered from a person between 18 and 65 years old who received the Ad26.COV2.S COVID-19 vaccine or a placebo. The material was peripheral blood, obtained in a trial of Ad26.COV2.S vaccine versus placebo.

The CDR3 protein is CASSPGTGGAFYGYTF. CDR3 sequence (DNA): TGTGCCAGCAGTCCTGGGACAGGGGGCGCATTCTATGGCTACACCTTC. The chain combines TRBV2 with TRBJ1-2; 12 positions agree with TRBD1. Germline V gives CDR1 SNHLY, CDR2 FYNNEI. The V segment lost 5 bases and the J segment 4 bases; nucleotides outside the gene matches: 8. This CDR3 has 16 amino acids.